Listed here are 2 T cell receptor beta chains from one sample, sequenced in a study of Graves' ophthalmopathy and Graves' hyperthyroidism. RNA transcripts yielded amplified TCR beta CDR3 regions. Scientists carried out first-round RT-PCR using HTBI primers and then a second-round multiplex PCR. In TCRdb, the multiplex PCR reads were re-called with MiXCR into one record per CDR3 protein. Of about 550,000 distinct CDR3 sequences listed, 35% to 45% are singletons. The sample comprised peripheral blood or thyroid tissue (not recorded which). These receptors were collected from an adult man with Graves' hyperthyroidism.

In its sample, this clonotype was seen many times. It is unclear where the CDR3 begins or ends on the DNA, so no DNA is shown, and the CDR3 is as TCRdb lists it. CDR3 protein: CSVGPGQQINTGELFF. This chain joins TRBV29-1 and TRBJ2-2; the table's D call of TRBD1 was not tested on the DNA. The length of the CDR3 is 16 amino acids, counting both ends. Looked up from germline, CDR1 is SQVTM and CDR2 is ANQGSEA.

A note on this clonotype: No conserved phenylalanine or tryptophan ends this CDR3, so it is likely a read error. It is unclear where the CDR3 begins or ends on the DNA, so no DNA is shown, and the CDR3 is as TCRdb lists it. This rearrangement joins TRBV7-2 to TRBJ1-5; the D segment call TRBD1 is taken from the table without a DNA check. A total of 8 residues make up the CDR3, ends included. Germline V lookup: CDR1 SGHTA, CDR2 FQGNSA. CDR3 sequence reads: CASSWDRV.